This TCR beta chain was sequenced in a study of blood T cell repertoires in COVID-19. Study in general: Researchers got acute and convalescent COVID-19 samples from the United States, Italy and Spain. T cells, B-cell-depleted T cells, or PBMCs provided the cDNA or gDNA that served as material.

Under the authors' procedure: Amplification with reference gene primers provided the estimates of nucleated cell counts. Only in-frame clones appear in the TCRdb table, and some are missing; sequencing was by immunoSEQ multiplex PCR. That table is the source of V, J and clone size, and D and trimming were worked out from the DNA. The sample holds about 150,000 clones, around 90% seen once. There are a few counts of this clone. Germline CDR1 SGHRS, CDR2 YFSETQ. The CDR3 contains 16 residues. The germline V and J ends were trimmed by 2 bases and 0 bases, with 11 bases remaining between them. This TCR derives from a man in his fifties or sixties with acute or convalescent COVID-19. Material: peripheral blood. The V and J genes are TRBV5-1 and TRBJ2-2; D is undetermined. The CDR3 region is CASSFMAVTNTGELFF. CDR3 in DNA: TGCGCCAGCAGCTTCATGGCGGTTACGAACACCGGGGAGCTGTTTTTT. The full variable domain, its missing parts supplied by reference TRBV5-1 and TRBJ2-2, is KAGVTQTPRYLIKTRGQQVTLSCSPISGHRSVSWYQQTPGQGLQFLFEYFSETQRNKGNFPGRFSGRQFSNSRSEMNVSTLELGDSALYLCASSFMAVTNTGELFFGEGSRLTVL.